One sample yielded the 14 T cell receptor beta chains listed below, sequenced in a study of cytomegalovirus exposure and HLA in healthy donors. Primers: 60 Vbeta forward and 13 Jbeta reverse. Profiled with immunoSEQ multiplex PCR; TCRdb holds only in-frame clones, not every one. The repertoire holds roughly 160,000 clones, with 80% to 90% as singletons. The sample comprised PBMCs. All receptors come from a young man in good health and CMV-seropositive.

The rearrangement links TRBV7-9 to TRBJ2-1; 10 bases line up with TRBD2. The CDR3 contains 15 residues. Germline trimming cut 5 bases from V and 5 bases from J; bases unmatched to any gene: 6. Germline V gene data show CDR1 as SEHNR and CDR2 as FQNEAQ (reference sequence). CDR3 protein: CASSPSGGVHNEQFF. The DNA for the CDR3 is TGTGCCAGCAGCCCGAGCGGGGGGGTCCACAATGAGCAGTTCTTC. Supplemented by reference TRBV7-9 and TRBJ2-1, the full variable domain reads DTGVSQNPRHKITKRGQNVTFRCDPISEHNRLYWYRQTLGQGPEFLTYFQNEAQLEKSRLLSDRFSAERPKGSFSTLEIQRTEQGDSAMYLCASSPSGGVHNEQFFGPGTRLTVL.

V usage is TRBV5-6 and J usage is TRBJ1-2, with 7 positions matching TRBD1. The CDR3 is 17 residues long. Losses at the gene ends were 3 bases for V and 5 bases for J; bases not matched to a gene: 16. The germline V gene has CDR1 SGHDT and CDR2 YYEEEE. The CDR3 region is CASSSRQGELVWYGYTF. CDR3 DNA: TGTGCCAGCAGCTCTAGACAGGGAGAATTAGTATGGTATGGCTACACCTTC.

This chain connects TRBV9 to TRBJ2-1, with 7 bases aligning to TRBD2. The J segment lost 7 bases and the V segment lost 0 bases, leaving 10 bases of the junction unmatched. The CDR3 is made up of 16 amino acids. Germline CDR1 SGDLS, CDR2 YYNGEE. CDR3: CASSVAPGGTWNEQFF. CDR3 nucleotides: TGTGCCAGCAGCGTAGCTCCGGGGGGTACATGGAATGAGCAGTTCTTC. Filled out from reference TRBV9 and TRBJ2-1, the complete variable domain reads DSGVTQTPKHLITATGQRVTLRCSPRSGDLSVYWYQQSLDQGLQFLIQYYNGEERAKGNILERFSAQQFPDLHSELNLSSLELGDSALYFCASSVAPGGTWNEQFFGPGTRLTVL.

The chain links TRBV5-1 to TRBJ1-3; D is uncertain. The CDR3 length is 14 residues. Trimming removed 4 bases at V and 7 bases at J, with 15 bases between. Germline loops: CDR1 SGHRS, CDR2 YFSETQ. CDR3 protein: CASSPGVARNTIYF. The CDR3 nucleotides read TGCGCCAGCAGCCCGGGAGTCGCTCGGAACACCATATATTTT.

V gene TRBV2 combines with J gene TRBJ2-1, with 14 bases fitting TRBD2. The ends lost 11 bases at V and 7 bases at J; junction bases unmatched: 7. This CDR3 contains 14 residues. Per germline, CDR1 SNHLY and CDR2 FYNNEI. The CDR3 nucleotides read TGTGCCCTAAAGGGACTAGCGGGGGTGAATGAGCAGTTCTTC. This gives the protein CALKGLAGVNEQFF.

This chain joins TRBV9 and TRBJ1-1, with D maybe TRBD1 (5 bases). CDR3 size: 13 residues. The germline V gene has CDR1 SGDLS and CDR2 YYNGEE. The V end lost 3 bases, the J end lost 0 bases, and 6 bases lay between the germline ends. CDR3 sequence reads: CASSEGVNTEAFF. The CDR3 nucleotides are TGTGCCAGCAGCGAAGGGGTGAACACTGAAGCTTTCTTT.

The CDR3 loop reads CAISEDLAYEQYF. The CDR3 DNA reads TGTGCCATCAGTGAAGATTTAGCCTACGAGCAGTACTTC. J is TRBJ2-7 and V is TRBV10-3; D unresolved. Trimming pared 3 bases from V and 2 bases from J, leaving 8 bases between. This CDR3 comprises 13 residues. Germline V gene sequence: CDR1 ENHRY, CDR2 SYGVKD.

V is TRBV2 and J is TRBJ1-1; 7 bases agree with TRBD1. The CDR3 totals 13 residues. Unmatched junction bases numbered 12, after V lost 6 bases and J lost 11 bases. Germline assignment: CDR1 SNHLY and CDR2 FYNNEI. This chain's CDR3 is CASSSETGTRAFF. The CDR3 bases are TGTGCCAGCAGCTCAGAGACAGGGACGAGGGCTTTCTTT.

The genes are TRBV9 and TRBJ1-1; TRBD1 agrees at 8 bases. This CDR3 comprises 15 residues. Losses at the gene ends were 0 bases for V and 1 base for J; bases not matched to a gene: 2. CDR1 and CDR2 (germline): SGDLS, YYNGEE. The CDR3 loop is CASSVGDRRNTEAFF. CDR3 DNA sequence: TGTGCCAGCAGCGTAGGGGACAGGAGGAACACTGAAGCTTTCTTT.

V usage is TRBV10-3 and J usage is TRBJ1-2; the match to TRBD1 covers 7 bases. Per germline, CDR1 ENHRY and CDR2 SYGVKD. Germline trimming cut 2 bases from V and 4 bases from J; bases unmatched to any gene: 10. The CDR3 loop spans 16 amino acids. CDR3 protein: CAISERGQGVSYGYTF. The CDR3 DNA is TGTGCCATCAGTGAGAGGGGGCAGGGAGTCAGCTATGGCTACACCTTC.

This chain links TRBV5-4 with TRBJ2-2, with 12 bases that match TRBD1. Unmatched junction bases numbered 14, after V lost 4 bases and J lost 4 bases. Per the germline V gene, CDR1 is SGHNT and CDR2 is YYREEE (reference sequence). The CDR3 is made up of 19 amino acids. CDR3 nucleotide sequence: TGTGCCAGCAGCCCGGATGGTGGGACAGGGGGCGCAGGCACCGGGGAGCTGTTTTTT. Translated: CASSPDGGTGGAGTGELFF.

The rearrangement joins TRBV5-1 to TRBJ1-1, with 7 bases that match TRBD1. Germline values: CDR1 SGHRS, CDR2 YFSETQ. The CDR3 loop spans 14 amino acids. J was trimmed by 4 bases and V by 1 base; bases with no gene match: 4. The DNA for the CDR3 is TGCGCCAGCAGCTTGCCGACAGGGAGCACTGAAGCTTTCTTT. Translation: CASSLPTGSTEAFF.

The chain uses TRBV5-6 and TRBJ2-5, with a weak D call TRBD1 (6 bases). This CDR3 is built from 14 residues. V lost 4 bases and J 4 bases, leaving 14 bases between the germline ends. Per germline, CDR1 SGHDT and CDR2 YYEEEE. The CDR3 bases are TGTGCCAGCAGCCTACAGGGTCGTGGAGAGACCCAGTACTTC. This gives the protein CASSLQGRGETQYF.

J is TRBJ2-6 and V is TRBV5-1; no firm D call. CDR3 size: 15 residues. V lost 3 bases and J 2 bases, leaving 9 bases between the germline ends. Germline V gene sequence: CDR1 SGHRS, CDR2 YFSETQ. The CDR3 nucleotides are TGCGCCAGCAGCTCAGGTCTACCTGGGGCCAACGTCCTGACTTTC. Its translation: CASSSGLPGANVLTF. Complete variable domain (other parts from reference TRBV5-1 and TRBJ2-6): KAGVTQTPRYLIKTRGQQVTLSCSPISGHRSVSWYQQTPGQGLQFLFEYFSETQRNKGNFPGRFSGRQFSNSRSEMNVSTLELGDSALYLCASSSGLPGANVLTFGAGSRLTVL.